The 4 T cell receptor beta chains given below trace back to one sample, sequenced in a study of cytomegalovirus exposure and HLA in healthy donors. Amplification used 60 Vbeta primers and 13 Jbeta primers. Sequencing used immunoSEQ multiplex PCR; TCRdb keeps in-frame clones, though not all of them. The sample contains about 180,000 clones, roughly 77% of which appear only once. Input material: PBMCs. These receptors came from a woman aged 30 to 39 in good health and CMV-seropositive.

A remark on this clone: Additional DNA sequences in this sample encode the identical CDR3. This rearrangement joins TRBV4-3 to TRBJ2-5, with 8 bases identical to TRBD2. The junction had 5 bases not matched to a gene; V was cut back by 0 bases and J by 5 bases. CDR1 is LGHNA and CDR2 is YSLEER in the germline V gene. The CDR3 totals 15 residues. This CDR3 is CASSQDRGGGETQYF. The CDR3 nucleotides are TGCGCCAGCAGCCAAGATAGGGGCGGGGGGGAGACCCAGTACTTC.

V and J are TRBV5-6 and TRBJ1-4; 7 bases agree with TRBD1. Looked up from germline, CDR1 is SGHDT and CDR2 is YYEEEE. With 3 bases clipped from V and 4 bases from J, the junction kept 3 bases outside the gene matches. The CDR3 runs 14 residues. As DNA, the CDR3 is TGTGCCAGCAGCTACCGGGACAGTAATGAAAAACTGTTTTTT. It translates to CASSYRDSNEKLFF.

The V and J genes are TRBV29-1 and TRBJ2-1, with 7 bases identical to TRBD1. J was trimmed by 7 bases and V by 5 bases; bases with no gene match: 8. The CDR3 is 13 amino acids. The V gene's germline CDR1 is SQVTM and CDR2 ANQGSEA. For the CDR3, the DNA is TGCAGCGTTACCGGGACAGTCCAAAATGAGCAGTTCTTC. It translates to CSVTGTVQNEQFF.

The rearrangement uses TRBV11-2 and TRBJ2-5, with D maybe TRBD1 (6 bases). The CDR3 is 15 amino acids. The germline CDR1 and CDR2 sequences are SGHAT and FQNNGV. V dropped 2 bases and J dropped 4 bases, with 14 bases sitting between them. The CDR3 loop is CASSLRGIGGETQYF. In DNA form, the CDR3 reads TGTGCCAGCAGCTTAAGAGGCATAGGGGGAGAGACCCAGTACTTC.